Each of the 13 T cell receptor beta chains below was sequenced from the same sample in a study of blood T cells in healthy people across ages. Alongside a J-beta primer mix, a sample-barcoded 5' primer served in a second PCR lasting roughly 6 to 11 cycles. TCRdb independently ran MiXCR on the 5' RACE reads; one entry per CDR3 protein. The data show roughly 2 million distinct CDR3 sequences, 40% to 55% seen once. The sample was blood. These receptors all come from a woman in her thirties or forties in good health.

This clonotype has only a few counts. DNA for the CDR3: TGTGCCAGCAGCTACGAGGGAAGGAGAAACATTCAGTACTTC. Residues: CASSYEGRRNIQYF. V usage is TRBV11-1 and J usage is TRBJ2-4; D might be TRBD2 (5 bases). V dropped 4 bases and J dropped 6 bases, with 13 bases sitting between them. Germline CDR1 is SGHAT and CDR2 is FQDESV (reference sequence). The CDR3 extends over 14 amino acids.

The chain uses TRBV27 and TRBJ1-2; D not certain. The V gene's germline CDR1 is MNHEY and CDR2 SMNVEV (reference sequence). Trimming left V 5 bases short and J 0 bases short, with 13 bases between. The CDR3 has 15 residues. Here the CDR3 reads CASSASGGANYGYTF. The CDR3 DNA is TGTGCCAGCAGTGCGTCGGGAGGAGCTAACTATGGCTACACCTTC.

This clonotype showed up just a few times. The chain carries TRBV7-2 and TRBJ1-1, with D perhaps TRBD1 (5 bases). Germline CDR1 is SGHTA and CDR2 is FQGNSA. V was cut by 10 bases and J by 3 bases, with 15 bases left in between. This CDR3 is built from 13 residues. CDR3 DNA sequence: TGTGCCACCGAAGCGGGGCCGTACACTGAAGCTTTCTTT. It encodes CATEAGPYTEAFF.

V is TRBV11-2 and J is TRBJ2-3, with D uncertain. The CDR3 has 15 amino acids. V shed 1 base and J shed 2 bases, with 10 bases lying between them. Germline V gene data show CDR1 as SGHAT and CDR2 as FQNNGV. DNA of the CDR3: TGTGCCAGCAGCTTAGTTGCGCTTCTCACAGATACGCAGTATTTT. This gives the protein CASSLVALLTDTQYF.

The rearrangement uses TRBV7-8 and TRBJ2-5; possibly TRBD1 for D (6 bases). Per germline, CDR1 SGHVS and CDR2 FQNEAQ. The CDR3 is 17 residues long. V was trimmed by 5 bases and J by 5 bases, leaving 24 bases between them. The CDR3 DNA is TGTGCCAGCAGCCGCTTCGGACAGTTCGATTTTCGGGAGACCCAGTACTTC. As protein: CASSRFGQFDFRETQYF.

In regard to this clonotype: A junction boundary mismatches the germline segment, possibly from a read error. Here the CDR3 reads CSPSGGPEQFF. The CDR3 bases are TGTAGCCCGTCTGGAGGTCCTGAGCAGTTCTTC. The chain combines TRBV20-1 with TRBJ2-1; perhaps TRBD2 as D (5 bases). Germline CDR1 DFQATT, CDR2 SNEGSKA (reference sequence). The CDR3 totals 11 residues.

About this clonotype: Germline is not matched at one junction end, which may reflect a read error. V gene TRBV4-3 combines with J gene TRBJ1-1; D unresolved. This CDR3 spans 15 amino acids. Germline assignment: CDR1 LGHNA and CDR2 YSLEER. CDR3 sequence: CASSQERVTGAEAFF. The CDR3 DNA follows: TGCGCTAGCAGCCAAGAGCGGGTTACGGGCGCTGAAGCTTTCTTT.

This chain connects TRBV13 to TRBJ2-1; TRBD2 might be the D (5 bases). Germline V gene data show CDR1 as PRHDT and CDR2 as FYEKMQ (reference sequence). This CDR3 spans 14 amino acids. Trimming pared 0 bases from V and 6 bases from J, leaving 9 bases between. The CDR3 DNA sequence: TGTGCCAGCAGCTTAGGACTAGTAGGCAATGAGCAGTTCTTC. Its translation: CASSLGLVGNEQFF.

There are a few counts of this clonotype. The rearrangement joins TRBV4-2 to TRBJ2-1; no clear D gene. This CDR3 spans 15 amino acids. The V end lost 4 bases, the J end lost 3 bases, and 13 bases lay between the germline ends. Germline CDR1 LGHNA, CDR2 YNFKEQ. The CDR3 coding sequence is TGTGCCAGCAGCCCAAGTTTCGCCAACTACAATGAGCAGTTCTTC. This translates into CASSPSFANYNEQFF.

The rearrangement uses TRBV7-2 and TRBJ2-3; 8 nucleotides match TRBD1. The V gene end was trimmed by 3 bases and the J gene end by 2 bases; junction bases not matched to a gene: 7. CDR1 SGHTA and CDR2 FQGNSA come from the germline V gene. CDR3 length: 16 amino acids. As DNA, the CDR3 is TGTGCCAGCAGCTTTGTCGGGACAGGTTACACAGATACGCAGTATTTT. Translating it yields CASSFVGTGYTDTQYF.

The rearrangement joins TRBV7-2 to TRBJ2-5; 11 bases line up with TRBD2. V trimming: 3 bases; J trimming: 2 bases; junction bases outside the gene matches: 2. Germline assignment: CDR1 SGHTA and CDR2 FQGNSA. The CDR3 is 15 residues long. The CDR3 DNA is TGTGCCAGCAGCTTCTGGACTAGCGGGCAAGAGACCCAGTACTTC. Translated, it gives CASSFWTSGQETQYF.

The chain links TRBV12-3 or TRBV12-4 to TRBJ1-5; D perhaps matches TRBD1 (6 bases). The CDR3 has 15 amino acids. V lost 5 bases to trimming and J lost 3 bases, with 14 bases between them. The CDR3 bases are TGTGCCAGCAGTCGTGTCGGGGGCCTCAATCAGCCCCAGCATTTT. The encoded protein is CASSRVGGLNQPQHF.

The chain carries TRBV5-1 and TRBJ2-5, with 16 bases aligning to TRBD2. The CDR3 covers 16 residues. Trimming took 0 bases from V and 8 from J; bases not matched to a gene: 4. Germline CDR1 reads SGHRS; CDR2 reads YFSETQ. In DNA, the CDR3 is TGCGCCAGCAGCTTGGACGGGACTAGCGGGGGGGTCACCCAGTACTTC. The encoded protein is CASSLDGTSGGVTQYF.